This T cell receptor (beta chain) emerged from a study of T cell changes during pregnancy in multiple sclerosis. Germline loops: CDR1 MNHEY, CDR2 SMNVEV (reference sequence). CDR3 length: 14 residues. Trimming removed 7 bases at V and 4 bases at J, with 15 bases between. Profiled with immunoSEQ multiplex PCR; TCRdb holds only in-frame clones, not every one. The sample consists of tens of thousands of clones, around 92% of them appearing once. The TCR was taken from a female donor in good health, enrolled as a control in a pregnancy study. This chain joins TRBV27 and TRBJ2-3, with D maybe TRBD1 (6 bases). The sample was peripheral blood, taken in the second trimester of pregnancy. CDR3 sequence (DNA): TGTGCCAGCAACCCCGACAGGAATGCAGATACGCAGTATTTT. Its protein is CASNPDRNADTQYF.